A single sample gave rise to the 7 T cell receptor beta chains below, sequenced in a study of T cell changes during pregnancy in multiple sclerosis (dated by TCRdb to 2018 to 2020). Receptor amplification or capture employed the immunoSEQ multiplex PCR assay. This immuneACCESS table, as held by TCRdb, lists in-frame sequences with V and J called but not all clones. Of the missing ones, under half trace to an unresolved V gene in checked studies; the others have no known cause. The sample table shows some 130,000 clones, and roughly 95% are seen once. The ten biggest clones cover 0.44% of the sample. The material was peripheral blood, obtained after pregnancy. These receptors were taken from a female donor with multiple sclerosis, enrolled in a pregnancy study.

The rearrangement joins TRBV15 to TRBJ1-5; 7 bases are shared with TRBD1. V dropped 0 bases and J dropped 4; count of bases not matched to a gene: 12. The CDR3 spans 18 residues. The germline V gene has CDR1 LNHNV and CDR2 YYDKDF (reference sequence). CDR3: CATSRDSAGQRGNQPQHF. Here the CDR3 DNA reads TGTGCCACCAGCAGAGATTCGGCGGGACAGCGAGGAAATCAGCCCCAGCATTTT.

CDR3 in DNA: TGTGCCAGCAGTTTTTTGGTGGACAGATCGAACACTGAAGCTTTCTTT. This gives the protein CASSFLVDRSNTEAFF. The V gene is TRBV27, the J gene TRBJ1-1, with D perhaps TRBD1 (6 bases). This CDR3 is built from 16 residues. Germline-derived CDR1 and CDR2 are MNHEY and SMNVEV (reference sequence). Trimming took off 3 bases at V and 1 base at J, with 15 bases between the two ends.

The chain couples TRBV19 to TRBJ1-1; a weak D match, TRBD1 (5 bases). This CDR3 spans 13 amino acids. Germline-derived CDR1 and CDR2 are LNHDA and SQIVND (reference sequence). V shed 3 bases and J shed 0 bases, with 5 bases lying between them. The CDR3, as DNA: TGTGCCAGTAGTATCAGGGTGAACACTGAAGCTTTCTTT. Translating gives CASSIRVNTEAFF.

The rearrangement links TRBV6-5 to TRBJ2-7; the match to TRBD2 covers 9 bases. This CDR3 comprises 15 residues. The J segment lost 0 bases and the V segment lost 6 bases, leaving 6 bases of the junction unmatched. Germline V CDR1 and CDR2: MNHEY, SVGAGI. DNA of the CDR3: TGTGCCAGCAGGGGCCTAGCGGGGAGCTCCTACGAGCAGTACTTC. Its translation: CASRGLAGSSYEQYF.

The chain recombines TRBV13 with TRBJ2-5, with a weak D call TRBD2 (5 bases). CDR1 and CDR2 (germline): PRHDT, FYEKMQ (reference sequence). V lost 2 bases and J 1 base, leaving 14 bases between the germline ends. This CDR3 is 16 amino acids long. CDR3 in amino acids: CASSLSTGNLQETQYF. CDR3 nucleotide sequence: TGTGCCAGCAGCTTAAGTACCGGGAACCTCCAAGAGACCCAGTACTTC. Supplemented by reference TRBV13 and TRBJ2-5, the full variable domain reads AAGVIQSPRHLIKEKRETATLKCYPIPRHDTVYWYQQGPGQDPQFLISFYEKMQSDKGSIPDRFSAQQFSDYHSELNMSSLELGDSALYFCASSLSTGNLQETQYFGPGTRLLVL.

This clone has a handful of counts. The chain has TRBV9 and TRBJ1-4; TRBD1 aligns across 10 bases. J was trimmed by 7 bases and V by 2 bases; bases with no gene match: 5. Germline CDR1 SGDLS, CDR2 YYNGEE. The CDR3 runs to 15 residues. The CDR3 DNA reads as TGTGCCAGCAGCGTGTCGGGACAGGGGACTGAAAAACTGTTTTTT. Encoded protein: CASSVSGQGTEKLFF.

This chain uses TRBV5-1 with TRBJ2-7, with 8 bases aligning to TRBD1. Per germline, CDR1 SGHRS and CDR2 YFSETQ. The length of the CDR3 is 15 residues. V was pared by 3 bases and J by 0 bases, with 5 bases of the junction left unmatched. The CDR3 here is CASSSGTGHSYEQYF. As DNA, the CDR3 is TGCGCCAGCAGCTCCGGGACAGGCCACTCCTACGAGCAGTACTTC.